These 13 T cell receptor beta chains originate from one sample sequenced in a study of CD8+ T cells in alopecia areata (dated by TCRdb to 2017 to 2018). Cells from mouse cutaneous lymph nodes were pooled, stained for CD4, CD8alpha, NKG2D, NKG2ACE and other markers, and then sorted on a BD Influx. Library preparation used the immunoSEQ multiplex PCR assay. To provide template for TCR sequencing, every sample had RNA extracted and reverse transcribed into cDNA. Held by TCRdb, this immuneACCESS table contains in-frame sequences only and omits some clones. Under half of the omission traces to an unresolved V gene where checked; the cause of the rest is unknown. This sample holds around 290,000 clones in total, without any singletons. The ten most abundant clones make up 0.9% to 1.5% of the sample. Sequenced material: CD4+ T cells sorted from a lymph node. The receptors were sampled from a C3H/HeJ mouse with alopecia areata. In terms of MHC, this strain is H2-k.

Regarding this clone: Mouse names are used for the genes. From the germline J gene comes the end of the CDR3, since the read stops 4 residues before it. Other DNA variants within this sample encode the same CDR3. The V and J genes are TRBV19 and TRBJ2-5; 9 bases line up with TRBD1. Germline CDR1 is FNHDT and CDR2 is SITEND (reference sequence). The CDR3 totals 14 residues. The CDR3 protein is CASSRTGVRDTQYF. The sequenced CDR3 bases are TGTGCCAGCAGTCGGACAGGGGTTCGGGAC.

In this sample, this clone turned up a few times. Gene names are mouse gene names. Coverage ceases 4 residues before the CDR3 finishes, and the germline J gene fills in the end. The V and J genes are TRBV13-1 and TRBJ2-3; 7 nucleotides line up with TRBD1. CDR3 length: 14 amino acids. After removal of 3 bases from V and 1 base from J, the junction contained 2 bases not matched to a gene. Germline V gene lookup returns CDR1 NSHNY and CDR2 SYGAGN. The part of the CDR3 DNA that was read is TGTGCCAGCAGTGGCGACAGGGGTGCAGAA. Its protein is CASSGDRGAE. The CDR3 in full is CASSGDRGAETLYF.

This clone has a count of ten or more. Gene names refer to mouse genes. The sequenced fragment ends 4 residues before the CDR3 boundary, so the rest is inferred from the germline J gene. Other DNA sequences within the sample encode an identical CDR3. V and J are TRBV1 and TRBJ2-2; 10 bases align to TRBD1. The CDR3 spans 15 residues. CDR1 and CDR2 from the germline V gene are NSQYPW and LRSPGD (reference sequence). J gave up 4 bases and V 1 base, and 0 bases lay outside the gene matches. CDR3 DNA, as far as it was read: TGCACCTGCAGTGCAGGGACAGGGGGCACCGGG. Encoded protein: CTCSAGTGGTG. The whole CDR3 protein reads CTCSAGTGGTGQLYF.

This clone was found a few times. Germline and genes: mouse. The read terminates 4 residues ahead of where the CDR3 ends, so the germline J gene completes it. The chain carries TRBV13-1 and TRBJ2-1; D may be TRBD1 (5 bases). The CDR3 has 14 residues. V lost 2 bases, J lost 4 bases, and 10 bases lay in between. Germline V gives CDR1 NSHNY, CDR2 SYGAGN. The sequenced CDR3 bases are TGTGCCAGCAGTGAACTTGACAGATATGCT. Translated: CASSELDRYA. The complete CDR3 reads CASSELDRYAEQFF.

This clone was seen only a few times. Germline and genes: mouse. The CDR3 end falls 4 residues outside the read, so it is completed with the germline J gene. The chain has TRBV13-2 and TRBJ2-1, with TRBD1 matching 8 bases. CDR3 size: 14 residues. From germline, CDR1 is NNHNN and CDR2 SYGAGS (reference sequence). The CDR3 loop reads CASGDRQGRAEQFF. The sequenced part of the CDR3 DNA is TGTGCCAGCGGTGATCGACAGGGGCGAGCT.

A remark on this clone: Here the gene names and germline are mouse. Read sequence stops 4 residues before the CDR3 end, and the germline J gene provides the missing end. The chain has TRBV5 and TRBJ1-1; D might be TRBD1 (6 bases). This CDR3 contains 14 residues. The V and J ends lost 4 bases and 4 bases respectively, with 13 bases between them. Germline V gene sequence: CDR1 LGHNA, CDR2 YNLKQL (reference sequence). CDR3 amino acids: CASSPQGLGTEVFF. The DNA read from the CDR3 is TGTGCCAGCAGCCCACAGGGATTGGGCACA.

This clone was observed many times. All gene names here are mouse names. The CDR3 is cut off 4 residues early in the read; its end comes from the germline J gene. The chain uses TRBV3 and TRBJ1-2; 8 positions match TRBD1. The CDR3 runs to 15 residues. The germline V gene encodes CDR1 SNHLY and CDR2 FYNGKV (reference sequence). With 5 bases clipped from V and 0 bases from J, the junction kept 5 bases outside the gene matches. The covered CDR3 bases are TGTGCCAGCAGCCCCAGACAGGGGACAAACTCC. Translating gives CASSPRQGTNS. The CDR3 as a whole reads CASSPRQGTNSDYTF.

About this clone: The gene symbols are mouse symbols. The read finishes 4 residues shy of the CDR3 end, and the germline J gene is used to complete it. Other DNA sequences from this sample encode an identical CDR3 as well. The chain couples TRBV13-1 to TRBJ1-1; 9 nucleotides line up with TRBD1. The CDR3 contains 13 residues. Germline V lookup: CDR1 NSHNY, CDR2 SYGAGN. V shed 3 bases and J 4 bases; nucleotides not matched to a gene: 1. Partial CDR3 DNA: TGTGCCAGCAGTGGGGACAGGGTCACA. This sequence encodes CASSGDRVT. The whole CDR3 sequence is CASSGDRVTEVFF.

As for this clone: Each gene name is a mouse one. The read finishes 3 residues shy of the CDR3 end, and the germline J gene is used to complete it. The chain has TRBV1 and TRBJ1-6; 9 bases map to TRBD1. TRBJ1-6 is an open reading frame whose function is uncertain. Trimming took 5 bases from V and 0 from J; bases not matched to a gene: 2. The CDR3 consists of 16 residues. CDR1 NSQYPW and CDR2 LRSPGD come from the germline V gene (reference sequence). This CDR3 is CTCSRQGGSYNSPLYF. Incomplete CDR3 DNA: TGCACCTGCAGTAGACAGGGGGGTTCCTATAATTCGCCC.

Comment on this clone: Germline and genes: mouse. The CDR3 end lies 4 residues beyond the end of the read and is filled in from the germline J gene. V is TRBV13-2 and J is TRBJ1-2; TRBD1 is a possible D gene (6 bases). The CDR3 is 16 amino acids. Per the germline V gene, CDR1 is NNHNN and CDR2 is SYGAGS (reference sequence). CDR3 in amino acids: CASGDPDWGGASDYTF. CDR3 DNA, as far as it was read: TGTGCCAGCGGTGATCCGGACTGGGGGGGCGCGAGC.

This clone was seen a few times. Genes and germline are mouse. The CDR3 region is CASSQTGTANTEVFF. CDR3 DNA (partial): TGTGCCAGCAGCCAAACCGGGACAGCAAACACA. The V call is TRBV2, the J call TRBJ1-1; 7 bases agree with TRBD1. The read comes to an end 4 residues before the CDR3 does, leaving the germline J gene to fill in the end. The V gene end was trimmed by 2 bases and the J gene end by 0 bases; junction bases not matched to a gene: 3. This CDR3 region has 15 residues. Germline CDR1 and CDR2: LGHNA and YSYQKL.

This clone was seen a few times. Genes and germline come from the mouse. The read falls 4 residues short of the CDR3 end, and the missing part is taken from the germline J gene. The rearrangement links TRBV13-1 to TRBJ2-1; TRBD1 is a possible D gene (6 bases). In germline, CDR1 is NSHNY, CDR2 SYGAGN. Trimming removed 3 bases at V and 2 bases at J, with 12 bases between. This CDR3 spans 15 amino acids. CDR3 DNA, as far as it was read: TGTGCCAGCAGTGGTGAGAGGGGGTACTATGCT. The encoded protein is CASSGERGYYA. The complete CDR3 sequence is CASSGERGYYAEQFF.

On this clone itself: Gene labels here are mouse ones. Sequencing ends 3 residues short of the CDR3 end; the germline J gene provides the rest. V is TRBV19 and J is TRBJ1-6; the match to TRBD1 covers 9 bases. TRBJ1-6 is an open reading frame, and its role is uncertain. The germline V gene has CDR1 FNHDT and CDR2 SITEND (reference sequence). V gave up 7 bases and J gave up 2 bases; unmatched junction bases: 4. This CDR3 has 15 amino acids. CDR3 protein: CASPGTGPYNSPLYF. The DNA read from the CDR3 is TGTGCCAGCCCCGGGACAGGGCCCTATAATTCGCCC.